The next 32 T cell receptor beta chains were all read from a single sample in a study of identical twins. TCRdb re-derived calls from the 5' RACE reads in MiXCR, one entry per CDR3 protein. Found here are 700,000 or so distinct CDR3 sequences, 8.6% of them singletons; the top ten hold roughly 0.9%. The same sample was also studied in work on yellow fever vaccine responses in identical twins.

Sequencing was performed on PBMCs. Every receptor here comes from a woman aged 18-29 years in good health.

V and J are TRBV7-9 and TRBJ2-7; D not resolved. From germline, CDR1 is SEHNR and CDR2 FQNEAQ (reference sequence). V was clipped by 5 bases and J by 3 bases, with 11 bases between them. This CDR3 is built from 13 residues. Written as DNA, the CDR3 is TGTGCCAGCAGCCCAAAGAGTCGCTACGAGCAGTACTTC. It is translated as CASSPKSRYEQYF.

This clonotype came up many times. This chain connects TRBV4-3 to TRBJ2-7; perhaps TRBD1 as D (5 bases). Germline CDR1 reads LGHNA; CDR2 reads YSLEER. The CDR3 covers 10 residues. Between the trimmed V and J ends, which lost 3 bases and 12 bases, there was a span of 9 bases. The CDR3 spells CASSQGPGYF. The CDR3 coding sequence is TGCGCCAGCAGCCAGGGGCCCGGGTACTTC.

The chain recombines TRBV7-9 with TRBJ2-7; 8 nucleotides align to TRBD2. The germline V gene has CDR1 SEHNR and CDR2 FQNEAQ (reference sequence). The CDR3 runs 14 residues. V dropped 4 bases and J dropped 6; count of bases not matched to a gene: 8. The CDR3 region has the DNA TGTGCCAGCAGCTCCGGGACTAGTCTAACCGAGCAGTACTTC. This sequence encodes CASSSGTSLTEQYF.

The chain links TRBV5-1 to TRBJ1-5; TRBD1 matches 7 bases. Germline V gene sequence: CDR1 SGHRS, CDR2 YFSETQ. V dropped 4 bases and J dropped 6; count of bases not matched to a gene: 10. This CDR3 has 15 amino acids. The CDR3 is CASSPGTGESQPQHF. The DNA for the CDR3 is TGCGCCAGCAGCCCGGGCACAGGGGAGAGTCAGCCCCAGCATTTT.

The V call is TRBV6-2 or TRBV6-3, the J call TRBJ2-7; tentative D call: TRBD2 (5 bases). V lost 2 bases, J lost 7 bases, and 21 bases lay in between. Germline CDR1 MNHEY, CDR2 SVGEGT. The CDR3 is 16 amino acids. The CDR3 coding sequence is TGTGCCAGCAGTTACGCTGTGGACTTAGGGCACCCAGAGCAGTACTTC. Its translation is CASSYAVDLGHPEQYF.

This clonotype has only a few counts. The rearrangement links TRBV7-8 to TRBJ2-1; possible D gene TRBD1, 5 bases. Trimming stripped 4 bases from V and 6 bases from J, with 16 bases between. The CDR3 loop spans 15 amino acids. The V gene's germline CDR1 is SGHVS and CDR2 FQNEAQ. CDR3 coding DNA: TGTGCCAGCAGCTCCCTCGGGCAGGGCGGCAATGAGCAGTTCTTC. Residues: CASSSLGQGGNEQFF.

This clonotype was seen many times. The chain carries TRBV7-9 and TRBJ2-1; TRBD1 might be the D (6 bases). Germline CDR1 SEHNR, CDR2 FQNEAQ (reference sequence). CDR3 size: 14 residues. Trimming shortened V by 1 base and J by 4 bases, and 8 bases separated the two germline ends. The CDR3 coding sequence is TGTGCCAGCAGCTTAGACACAGGGTACAATGAGCAGTTCTTC. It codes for CASSLDTGYNEQFF.

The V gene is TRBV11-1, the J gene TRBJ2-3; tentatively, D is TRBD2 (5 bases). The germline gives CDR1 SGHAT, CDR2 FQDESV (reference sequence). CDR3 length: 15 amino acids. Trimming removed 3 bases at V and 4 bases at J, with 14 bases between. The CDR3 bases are TGTGCCAGCAGCTTTCTTCTAGCAGGAGCAGATACGCAGTATTTT. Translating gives CASSFLLAGADTQYF. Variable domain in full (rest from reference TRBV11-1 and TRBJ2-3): EAEVAQSPRYKITEKSQAVAFWCDPISGHATLYWYRQILGQGPELLVQFQDESVVDDSQLPKDRFSAERLKGVDSTLKIQPAELGDSAMYLCASSFLLAGADTQYFGPGTRLTVL.

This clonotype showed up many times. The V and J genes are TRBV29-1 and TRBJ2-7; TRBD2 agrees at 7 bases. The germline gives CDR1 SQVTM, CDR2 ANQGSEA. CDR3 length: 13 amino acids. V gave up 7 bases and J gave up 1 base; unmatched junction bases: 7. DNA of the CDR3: TGCAGCGCCGGCGGGGGAGGGTCCTACGAGCAGTACTTC. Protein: CSAGGGGSYEQYF.

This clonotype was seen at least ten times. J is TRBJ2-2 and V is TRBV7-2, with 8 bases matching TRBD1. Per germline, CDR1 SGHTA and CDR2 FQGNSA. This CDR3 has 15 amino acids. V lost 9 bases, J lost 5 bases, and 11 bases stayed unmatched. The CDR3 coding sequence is TGTGCCAGTCTCCCAGGGGGCGCGAGTACCGGGGAGCTGTTTTTT. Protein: CASLPGGASTGELFF.

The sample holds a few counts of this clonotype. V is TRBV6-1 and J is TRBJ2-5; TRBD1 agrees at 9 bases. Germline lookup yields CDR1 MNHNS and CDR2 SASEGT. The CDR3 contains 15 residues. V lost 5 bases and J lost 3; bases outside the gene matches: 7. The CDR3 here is CASSRDRAVEETQYF. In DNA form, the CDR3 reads TGTGCCAGCAGTAGGGACAGGGCCGTTGAAGAGACCCAGTACTTC.

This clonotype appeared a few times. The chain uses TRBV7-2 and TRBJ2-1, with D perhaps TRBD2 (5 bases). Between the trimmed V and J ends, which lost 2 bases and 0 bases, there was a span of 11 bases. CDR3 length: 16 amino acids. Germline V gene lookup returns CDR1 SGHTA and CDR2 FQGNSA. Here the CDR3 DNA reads TGTGCCAGCAGCTTATTTACGGGGAGCTCCTACAATGAGCAGTTCTTC. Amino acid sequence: CASSLFTGSSYNEQFF.

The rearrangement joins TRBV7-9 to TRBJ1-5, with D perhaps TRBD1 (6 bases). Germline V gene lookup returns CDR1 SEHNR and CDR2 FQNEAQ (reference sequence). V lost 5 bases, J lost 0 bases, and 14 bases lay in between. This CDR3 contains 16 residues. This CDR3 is CASSPRTDNSNQPQHF. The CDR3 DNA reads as TGTGCCAGCAGCCCCCGGACAGATAATAGCAATCAGCCCCAGCATTTT.

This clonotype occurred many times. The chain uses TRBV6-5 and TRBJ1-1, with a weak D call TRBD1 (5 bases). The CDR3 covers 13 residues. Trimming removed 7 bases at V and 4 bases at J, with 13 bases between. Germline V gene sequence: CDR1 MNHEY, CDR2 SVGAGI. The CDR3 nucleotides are TGTGCCAGCATTAAACCGGGACTCACTGAAGCTTTCTTT. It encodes CASIKPGLTEAFF.

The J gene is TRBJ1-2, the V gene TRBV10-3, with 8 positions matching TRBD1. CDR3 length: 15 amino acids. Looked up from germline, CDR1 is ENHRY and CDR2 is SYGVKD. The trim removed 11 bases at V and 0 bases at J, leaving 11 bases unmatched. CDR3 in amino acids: CAARRDRTSNYGYTF. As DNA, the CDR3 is TGTGCCGCCCGCCGGGACAGGACCTCTAACTATGGCTACACCTTC.

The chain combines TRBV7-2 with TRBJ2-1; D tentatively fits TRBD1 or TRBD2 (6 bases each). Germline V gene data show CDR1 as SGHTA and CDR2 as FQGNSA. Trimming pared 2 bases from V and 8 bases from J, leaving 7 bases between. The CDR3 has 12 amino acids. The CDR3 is CASSLRGHEQFF. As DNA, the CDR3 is TGTGCCAGCAGCTTACGGGGGCATGAGCAGTTCTTC.

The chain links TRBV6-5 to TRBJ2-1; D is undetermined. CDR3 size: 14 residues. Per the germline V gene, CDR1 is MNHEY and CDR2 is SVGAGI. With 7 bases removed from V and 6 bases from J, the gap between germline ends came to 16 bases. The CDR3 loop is CASTNPVEVNEQFF. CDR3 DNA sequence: TGTGCCAGCACCAATCCGGTTGAGGTCAATGAGCAGTTCTTC.

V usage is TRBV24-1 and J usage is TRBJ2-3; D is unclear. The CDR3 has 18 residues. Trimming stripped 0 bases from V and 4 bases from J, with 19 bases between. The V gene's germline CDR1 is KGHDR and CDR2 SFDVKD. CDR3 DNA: TGTGCCACCAGTGATTTGTCATCCCCTAGTGGGATAGCAGATACGCAGTATTTT. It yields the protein CATSDLSSPSGIADTQYF.

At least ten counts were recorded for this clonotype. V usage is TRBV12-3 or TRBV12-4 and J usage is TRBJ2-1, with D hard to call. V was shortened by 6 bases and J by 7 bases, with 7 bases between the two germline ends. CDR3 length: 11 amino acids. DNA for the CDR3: TGTGCCAGCAGCTTAATAAATGAGCAGTTCTTC. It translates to CASSLINEQFF.

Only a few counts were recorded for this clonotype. CDR3 amino acids: CASSFIGRGTYEQYF. The DNA of the CDR3 is TGTGCCAGCAGTTTCATTGGCAGGGGTACTTACGAGCAGTACTTC. The chain recombines TRBV12-3 or TRBV12-4 with TRBJ2-7; maybe TRBD1 (6 bases). The CDR3 is 15 residues long. V shed 3 bases and J shed 4 bases, with 16 bases lying between them.

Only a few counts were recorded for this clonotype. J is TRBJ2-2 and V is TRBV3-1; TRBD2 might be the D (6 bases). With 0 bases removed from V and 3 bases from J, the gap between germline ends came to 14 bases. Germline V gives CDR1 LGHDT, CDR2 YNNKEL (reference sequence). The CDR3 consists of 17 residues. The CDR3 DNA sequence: TGTGCCAGCAGCCAAGAGGGCGGGGTTATATACACCGGGGAGCTGTTTTTT. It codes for CASSQEGGVIYTGELFF.

CDR3 loop: CAGKRAGVGGAGANVLTF. CDR3 coding DNA: TGTGCCGGCAAGCGGGCCGGGGTAGGGGGAGCTGGGGCCAACGTCCTGACTTTC. This chain connects TRBV6-2 or TRBV6-3 to TRBJ2-6, with D perhaps given as TRBD1 or TRBD2 (6 bases each). Germline assignment: CDR1 MNHEY and CDR2 SVGEGT. The CDR3 is 18 amino acids. Trimming pared 11 bases from V and 2 bases from J, leaving 25 bases between.

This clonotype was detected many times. CDR3 in amino acids: CASSLVGQLEGEKLFF. DNA for the CDR3: TGTGCCAGCAGTTTAGTCGGCCAACTAGAGGGTGAAAAACTGTTTTTT. The genes are TRBV12-3 or TRBV12-4 and TRBJ1-4; D is unclear. Trimming pared 1 base from V and 7 bases from J, leaving 16 bases between. The CDR3 has 16 residues.

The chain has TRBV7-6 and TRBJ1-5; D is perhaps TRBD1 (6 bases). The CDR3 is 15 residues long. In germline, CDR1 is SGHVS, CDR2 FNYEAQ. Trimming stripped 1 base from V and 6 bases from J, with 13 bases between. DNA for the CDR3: TGTGCCAGCAGCTTAGAATCAGGGGTGGGTCAGCCCCAGCATTTT. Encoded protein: CASSLESGVGQPQHF.

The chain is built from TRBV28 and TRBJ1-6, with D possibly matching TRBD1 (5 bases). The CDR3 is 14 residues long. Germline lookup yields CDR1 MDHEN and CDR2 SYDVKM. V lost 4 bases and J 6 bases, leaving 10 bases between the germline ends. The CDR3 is CASSSGLGNSPLHF. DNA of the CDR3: TGTGCCAGCAGTTCGGGACTGGGTAATTCACCCCTCCACTTT.

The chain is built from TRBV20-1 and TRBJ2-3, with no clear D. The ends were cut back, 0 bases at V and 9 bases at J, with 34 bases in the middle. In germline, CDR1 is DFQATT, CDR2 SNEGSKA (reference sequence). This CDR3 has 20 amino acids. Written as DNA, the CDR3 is TGCAGTGCTAGAGATCAACGAGAGATGATCGGGCCCCACCCCCCCTCCACGCAGTATTTT. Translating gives CSARDQREMIGPHPPSTQYF.

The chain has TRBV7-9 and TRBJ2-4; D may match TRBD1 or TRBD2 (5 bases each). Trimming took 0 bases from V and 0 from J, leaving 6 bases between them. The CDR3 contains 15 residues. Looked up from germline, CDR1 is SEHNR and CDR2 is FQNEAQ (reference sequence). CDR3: CASSLAGVAKNIQYF. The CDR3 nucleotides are TGTGCCAGCAGCTTAGCGGGGGTAGCCAAAAACATTCAGTACTTC.

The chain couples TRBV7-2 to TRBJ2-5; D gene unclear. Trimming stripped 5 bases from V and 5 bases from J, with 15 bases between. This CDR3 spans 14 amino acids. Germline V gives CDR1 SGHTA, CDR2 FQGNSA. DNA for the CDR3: TGTGCCAGCAGCGCAAGGGTCCCCGGGGAGACCCAGTACTTC. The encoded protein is CASSARVPGETQYF.

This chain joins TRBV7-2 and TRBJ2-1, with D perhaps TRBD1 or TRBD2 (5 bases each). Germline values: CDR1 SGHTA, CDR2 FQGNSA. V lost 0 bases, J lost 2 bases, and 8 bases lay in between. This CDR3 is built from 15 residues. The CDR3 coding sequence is TGTGCCAGCAGCTTAGCGGGACGGACCTACAATGAGCAGTTCTTC. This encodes CASSLAGRTYNEQFF. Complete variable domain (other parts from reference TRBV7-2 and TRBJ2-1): GAGVSQSPSNKVTEKGKDVELRCDPISGHTALYWYRQSLGQGLEFLIYFQGNSAPDKSGLPSDRFSAERTGGSVSTLTIQRTQQEDSAVYLCASSLAGRTYNEQFFGPGTRLTVL.

The CDR3 loop is CASSLVALNTGELFF. The CDR3 bases are TGTGCCAGCAGCTTAGTAGCGCTGAACACCGGGGAGCTGTTTTTT. This chain joins TRBV7-2 and TRBJ2-2; perhaps TRBD2 as D (5 bases). Looked up from germline, CDR1 is SGHTA and CDR2 is FQGNSA. The CDR3 length is 15 residues. The V end was cut by 1 base, the J end by 1 base, with 7 bases between.

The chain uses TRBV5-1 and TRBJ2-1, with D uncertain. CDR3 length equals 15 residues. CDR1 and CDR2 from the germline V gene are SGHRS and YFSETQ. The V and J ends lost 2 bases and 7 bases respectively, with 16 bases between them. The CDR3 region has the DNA TGCGCCAGCAGCTTAAGTAGGGATCGGTGGAATGAGCAGTTCTTC. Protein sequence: CASSLSRDRWNEQFF.

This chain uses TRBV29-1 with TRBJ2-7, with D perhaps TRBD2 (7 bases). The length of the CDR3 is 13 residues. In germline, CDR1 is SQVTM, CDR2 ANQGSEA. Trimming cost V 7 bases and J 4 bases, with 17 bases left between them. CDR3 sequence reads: CSANGRGAYEQYF. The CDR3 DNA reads TGCAGCGCAAACGGACGGGGGGCTTACGAGCAGTACTTC.